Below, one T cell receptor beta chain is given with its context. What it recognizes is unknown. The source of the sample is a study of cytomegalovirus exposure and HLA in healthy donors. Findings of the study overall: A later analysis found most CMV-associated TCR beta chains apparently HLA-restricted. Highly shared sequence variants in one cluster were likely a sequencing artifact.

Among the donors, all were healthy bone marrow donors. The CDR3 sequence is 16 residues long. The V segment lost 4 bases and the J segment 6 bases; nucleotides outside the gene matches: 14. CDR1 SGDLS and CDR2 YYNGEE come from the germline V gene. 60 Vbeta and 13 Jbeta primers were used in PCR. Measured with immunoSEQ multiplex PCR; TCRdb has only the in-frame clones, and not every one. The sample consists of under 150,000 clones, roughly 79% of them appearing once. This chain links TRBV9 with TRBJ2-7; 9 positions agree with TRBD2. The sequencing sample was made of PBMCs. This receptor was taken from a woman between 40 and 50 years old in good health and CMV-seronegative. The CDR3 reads CASSLGVGREGVEQYF. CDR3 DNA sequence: TGTGCCAGCAGCCTAGGGGTAGGGCGGGAGGGGGTCGAGCAGTACTTC. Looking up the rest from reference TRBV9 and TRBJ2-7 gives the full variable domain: DSGVTQTPKHLITATGQRVTLRCSPRSGDLSVYWYQQSLDQGLQFLIQYYNGEERAKGNILERFSAQQFPDLHSELNLSSLELGDSALYFCASSLGVGREGVEQYFGPGTRLTVT.